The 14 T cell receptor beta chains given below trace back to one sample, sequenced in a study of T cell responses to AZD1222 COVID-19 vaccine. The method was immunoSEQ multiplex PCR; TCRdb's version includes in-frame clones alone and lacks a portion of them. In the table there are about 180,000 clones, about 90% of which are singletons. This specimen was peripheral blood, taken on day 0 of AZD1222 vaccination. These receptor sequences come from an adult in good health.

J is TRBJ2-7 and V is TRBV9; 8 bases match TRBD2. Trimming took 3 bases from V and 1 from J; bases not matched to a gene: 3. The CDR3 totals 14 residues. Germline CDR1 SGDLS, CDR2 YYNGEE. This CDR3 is CASSAAGGSYEQYF. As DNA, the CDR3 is TGTGCCAGCAGCGCGGCGGGGGGTTCCTACGAGCAGTACTTC. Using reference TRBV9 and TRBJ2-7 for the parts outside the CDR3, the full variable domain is DSGVTQTPKHLITATGQRVTLRCSPRSGDLSVYWYQQSLDQGLQFLIQYYNGEERAKGNILERFSAQQFPDLHSELNLSSLELGDSALYFCASSAAGGSYEQYFGPGTRLTVT.

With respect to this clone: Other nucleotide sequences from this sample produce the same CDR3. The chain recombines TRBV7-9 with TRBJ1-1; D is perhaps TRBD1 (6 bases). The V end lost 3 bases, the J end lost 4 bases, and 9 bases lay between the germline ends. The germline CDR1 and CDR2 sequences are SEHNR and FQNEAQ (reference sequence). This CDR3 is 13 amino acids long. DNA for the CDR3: TGTGCCAGCAGCTTGGGAGGGGGCACTGAAGCTTTCTTT. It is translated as CASSLGGGTEAFF.

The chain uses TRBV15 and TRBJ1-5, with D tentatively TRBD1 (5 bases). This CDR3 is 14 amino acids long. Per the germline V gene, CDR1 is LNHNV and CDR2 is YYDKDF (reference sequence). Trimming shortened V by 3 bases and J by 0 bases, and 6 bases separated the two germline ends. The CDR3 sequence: CATSRTDSNQPQHF. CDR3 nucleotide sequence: TGTGCCACCAGCAGGACAGATAGCAATCAGCCCCAGCATTTT. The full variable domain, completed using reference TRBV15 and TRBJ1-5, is DAMVIQNPRYQVTQFGKPVTLSCSQTLNHNVMYWYQQKSSQAPKLLFHYYDKDFNNEADTPDNFQSRRPNTSFCFLDIRSPGLGDTAMYLCATSRTDSNQPQHFGDGTRLSIL.

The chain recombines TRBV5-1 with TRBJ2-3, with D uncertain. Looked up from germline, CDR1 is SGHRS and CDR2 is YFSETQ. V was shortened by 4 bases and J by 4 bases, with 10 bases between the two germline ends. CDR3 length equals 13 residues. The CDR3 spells CASSLAIPDTQYF. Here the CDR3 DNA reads TGCGCCAGCAGCCTGGCCATTCCAGATACGCAGTATTTT.

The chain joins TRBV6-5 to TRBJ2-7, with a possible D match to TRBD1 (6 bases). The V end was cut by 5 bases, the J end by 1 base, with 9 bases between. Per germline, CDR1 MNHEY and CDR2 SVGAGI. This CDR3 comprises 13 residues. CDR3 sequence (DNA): TGTGCCAGCAGTCCCGGACAGTCCTACGAGCAGTACTTC. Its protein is CASSPGQSYEQYF.

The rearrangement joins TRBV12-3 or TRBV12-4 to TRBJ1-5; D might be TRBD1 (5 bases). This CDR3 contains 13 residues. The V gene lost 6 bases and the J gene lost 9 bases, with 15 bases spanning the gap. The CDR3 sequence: CASRGPVRGPQHF. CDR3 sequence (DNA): TGTGCCAGCAGGGGACCGGTGAGAGGGCCCCAGCATTTT.

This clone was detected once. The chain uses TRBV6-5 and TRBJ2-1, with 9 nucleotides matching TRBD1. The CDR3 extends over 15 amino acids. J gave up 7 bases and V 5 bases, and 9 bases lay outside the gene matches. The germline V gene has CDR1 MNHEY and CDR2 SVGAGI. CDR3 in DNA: TGTGCCAGCAGTACCCGACAGGGGGGATGGAATGAGCAGTTCTTC. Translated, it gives CASSTRQGGWNEQFF.

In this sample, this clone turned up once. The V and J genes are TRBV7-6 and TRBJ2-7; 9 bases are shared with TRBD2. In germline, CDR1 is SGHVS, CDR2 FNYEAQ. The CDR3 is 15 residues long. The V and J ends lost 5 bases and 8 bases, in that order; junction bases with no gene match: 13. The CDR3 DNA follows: TGTGCCAGCAGCGACGAAATAGCGGGAGCAGCTAAGCAGTACTTC. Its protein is CASSDEIAGAAKQYF.

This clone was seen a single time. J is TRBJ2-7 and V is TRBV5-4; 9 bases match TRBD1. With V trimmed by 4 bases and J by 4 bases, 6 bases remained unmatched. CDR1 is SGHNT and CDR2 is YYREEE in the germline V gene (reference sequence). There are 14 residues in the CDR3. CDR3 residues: CASSPGQGFYEQYF. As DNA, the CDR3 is TGTGCCAGCAGCCCGGGACAGGGTTTTTACGAGCAGTACTTC.

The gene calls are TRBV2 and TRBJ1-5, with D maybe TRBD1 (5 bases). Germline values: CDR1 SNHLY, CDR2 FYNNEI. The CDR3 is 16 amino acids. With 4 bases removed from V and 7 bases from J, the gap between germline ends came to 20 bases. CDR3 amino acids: CASSVLIGQGNQPQHF. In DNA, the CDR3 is TGTGCCAGCAGTGTTTTGATAGGGCAGGGAAACCAGCCCCAGCATTTT. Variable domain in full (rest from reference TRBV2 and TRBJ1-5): EPEVTQTPSHQVTQMGQEVILRCVPISNHLYFYWYRQILGQKVEFLVSFYNNEISEKSEIFDDQFSVERPDGSNFTLKIRSTKLEDSAMYFCASSVLIGQGNQPQHFGDGTRLSIL.

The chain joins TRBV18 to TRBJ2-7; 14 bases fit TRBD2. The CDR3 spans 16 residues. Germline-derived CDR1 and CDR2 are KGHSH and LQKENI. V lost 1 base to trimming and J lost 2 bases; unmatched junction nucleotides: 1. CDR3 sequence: CASSPQTSGRAYEQYF. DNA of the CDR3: TGTGCCAGCTCACCACAGACTAGCGGGAGGGCCTACGAGCAGTACTTC.

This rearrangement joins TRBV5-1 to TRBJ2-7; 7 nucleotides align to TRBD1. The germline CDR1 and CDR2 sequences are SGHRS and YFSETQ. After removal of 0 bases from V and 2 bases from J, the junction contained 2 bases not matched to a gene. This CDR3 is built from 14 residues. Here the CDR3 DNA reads TGCGCCAGCAGCTTGGGGGGGACAGCCTACGAGCAGTACTTC. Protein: CASSLGGTAYEQYF.

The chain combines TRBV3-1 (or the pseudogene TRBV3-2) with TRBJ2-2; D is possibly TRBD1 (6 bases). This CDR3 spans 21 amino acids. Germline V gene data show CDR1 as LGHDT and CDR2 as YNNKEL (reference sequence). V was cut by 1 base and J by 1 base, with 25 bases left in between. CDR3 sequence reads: CASSQATDRIYAYGNTGELFF. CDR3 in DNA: TGTGCCAGCAGCCAAGCCACAGACAGGATATACGCTTACGGGAACACCGGGGAGCTGTTTTTT.

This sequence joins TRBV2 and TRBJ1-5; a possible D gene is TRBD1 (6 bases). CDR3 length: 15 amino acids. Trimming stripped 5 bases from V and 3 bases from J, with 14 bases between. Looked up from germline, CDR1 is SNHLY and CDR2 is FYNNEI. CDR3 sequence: CASSNRGQNNQPQHF. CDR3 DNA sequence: TGTGCCAGCAGTAACCGCGGACAGAACAATCAGCCCCAGCATTTT.